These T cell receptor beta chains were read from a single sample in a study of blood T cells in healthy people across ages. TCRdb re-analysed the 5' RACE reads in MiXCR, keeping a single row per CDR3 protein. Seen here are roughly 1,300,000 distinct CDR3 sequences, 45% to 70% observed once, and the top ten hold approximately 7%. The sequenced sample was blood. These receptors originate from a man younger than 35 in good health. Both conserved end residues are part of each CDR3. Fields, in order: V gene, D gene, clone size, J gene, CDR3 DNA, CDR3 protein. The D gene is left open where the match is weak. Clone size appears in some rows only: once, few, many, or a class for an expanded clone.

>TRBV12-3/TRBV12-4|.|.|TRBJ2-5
TGTGCCAGCAGCCCCGACAGACAGGTCGAGACCCAGTACTTC
CASSPDRQVETQYF
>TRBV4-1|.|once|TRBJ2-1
TGCGCCAGCAGCCATCCGAGACAGTACAATGAGCAGTTCTTC
CASSHPRQYNEQFF
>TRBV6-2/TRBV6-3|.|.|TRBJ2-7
TGTGCCAGCAGTTCGGACAGCTACTCCTACGAGCAGTACTTC
CASSSDSYSYEQYF
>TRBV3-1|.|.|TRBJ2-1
TGTGCCAGCAGCCCTGGACCAAACTACAATGAGCAGTTCTTC
CASSPGPNYNEQFF
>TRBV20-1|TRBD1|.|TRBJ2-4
TGCAGTGCTACCCGCCCGACAGGGGGCGGGAACATTCAGTACTTC
CSATRPTGGGNIQYF
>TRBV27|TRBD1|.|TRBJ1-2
TGTGCCAGCAGTGCCCGGGACAGGGTAAACGGCTACACCTTC
CASSARDRVNGYTF
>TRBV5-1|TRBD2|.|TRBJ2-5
TGCGCCAGCAGCCACCCGACTAGCGTAGAGACCCAGTACTTC
CASSHPTSVETQYF
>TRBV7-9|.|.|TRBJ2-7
TGTGCCAGCAGCCCCCCTTCCGCGAGTATATACGAGCAGTACTTC
CASSPPSASIYEQYF
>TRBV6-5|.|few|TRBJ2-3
TGTGCCAGCAGTTACACTGCTCCGGGACGGAGCCCCGATACGCAGTATTTT
CASSYTAPGRSPDTQYF
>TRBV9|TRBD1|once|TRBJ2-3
TGTGCCAGCAGAGCCGGGACAGGGGCAGATACGCAGTATTTT
CASRAGTGADTQYF
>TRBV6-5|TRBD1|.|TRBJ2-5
TGTGCCAGCAGTTACTCGGTGGACAGGGTTCTTTCCGAGACCCAGTACTTC
CASSYSVDRVLSETQYF
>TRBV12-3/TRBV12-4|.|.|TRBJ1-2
TGTGCCAGCACCGGGGGACATACGAACTATGGCTACACCTTC
CASTGGHTNYGYTF
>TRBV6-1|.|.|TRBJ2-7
TGTGCCAGTGATTACGCGCAGTACTTC
CASDYAQYF
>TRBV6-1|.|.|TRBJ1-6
TGTGCCAGCATTCAAACGGGTGCCTCTTCACCCCTCCACTTT
CASIQTGASSPLHF
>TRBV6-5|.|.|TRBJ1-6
TGTGCCAGCAGTTACTCAGGCCGGCAGGGACTCCACTTT
CASSYSGRQGLHF
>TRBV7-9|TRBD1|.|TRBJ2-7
TGTGCCACCAGACAGGGAAGAGGCGAGCAGTACTTC
CATRQGRGEQYF
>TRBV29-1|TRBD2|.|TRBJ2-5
TGCAGCGTTCGCGGGAGGGCCGAGGAGACCCAGTACTTC
CSVRGRAEETQYF
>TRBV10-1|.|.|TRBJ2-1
TGCGCCAGCAGTGAGTATGAAGCCTCAGGCAATGAGCAGTTCTTC
CASSEYEASGNEQFF
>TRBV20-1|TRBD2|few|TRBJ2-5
TGCAGTGCTAGAGATACGGGACTAGCGGTTCAAGAGACCCAGTACTTC
CSARDTGLAVQETQYF
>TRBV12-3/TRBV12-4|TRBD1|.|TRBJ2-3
TGTGCCAGCAGTATGGACAGGGCAGCAGATACGCAGTATTTT
CASSMDRAADTQYF
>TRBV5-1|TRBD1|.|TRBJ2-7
TGCGCCAGCAGCCCCGGGACAGTGCCAGGATGGGAGCAGTACTTC
CASSPGTVPGWEQYF
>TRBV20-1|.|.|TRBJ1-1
TGCAGTGCTAGAGAGAGGGGGAACACTGAAGCTTTCTTT
CSARERGNTEAFF
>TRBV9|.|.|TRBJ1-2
TGTGCCAGCAGCGTGGGCGGCGTGAACTATGGCTACACCTTC
CASSVGGVNYGYTF
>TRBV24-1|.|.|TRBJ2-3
TGTGCCACCAACCACGAGAGCACAGATACGCAGTATTTT
CATNHESTDTQYF
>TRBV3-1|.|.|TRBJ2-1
TGTGCCAGCAGCCAAGGACCTACTAGTACGCATGAGCAGTTCTTC
CASSQGPTSTHEQFF
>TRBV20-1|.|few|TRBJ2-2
TGCAGTGCTAGAGGTCCGAACACCGGGGAGCTGTTTTTT
CSARGPNTGELFF
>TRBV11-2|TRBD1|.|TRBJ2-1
TGTGCCAGCAGCTTTGGACAGGGTTGGGAAATCGGTGAGCAGTTCTTC
CASSFGQGWEIGEQFF
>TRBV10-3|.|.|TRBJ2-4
TGTGCCATCAGTCGGGACACAGGCCGTGGGGTTCAGTACTTC
CAISRDTGRGVQYF
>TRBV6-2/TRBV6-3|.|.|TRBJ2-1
TGTGCCAGCAGTTACATGGGGTCATGGGAGCAGTTCTTC
CASSYMGSWEQFF
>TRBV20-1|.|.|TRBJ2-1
TGCAGTGCTAGTCAGGCCTTCCACGAGACCCAGTTCTTC
CSASQAFHETQFF
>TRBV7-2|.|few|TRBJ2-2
TGTGCCAGCAGCACCACACTAAAGGCTGGGTCCGGGGAGCTGTTTTTT
CASSTTLKAGSGELFF
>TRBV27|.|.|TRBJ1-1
TGTGCCAGCAGCATCGGACCGAACACTGAAGCTTTCTTT
CASSIGPNTEAFF
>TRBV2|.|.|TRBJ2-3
TGTGCCAGCAGTGAGGGCGCTTTCACAGATACGCAGTATTTT
CASSEGAFTDTQYF
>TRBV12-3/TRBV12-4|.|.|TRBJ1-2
TGTGCCAGCAGTTTAGGCCCTGACCGGCGGAACTATGGCTACACCTTC
CASSLGPDRRNYGYTF
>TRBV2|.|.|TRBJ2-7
TGTGCCAGCAGTGAAGCTAGCGGCGACTACGAGCAGTACTTC
CASSEASGDYEQYF
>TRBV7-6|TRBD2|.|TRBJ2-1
TGTGCCAGCAGCTGGACTAGCGGTCACCGAAACTCCTACAATGAGCAGTTCTTC
CASSWTSGHRNSYNEQFF
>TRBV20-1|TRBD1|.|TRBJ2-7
TGCAGTGTTTTGGGACAGGGAAAACCCTACGAGCAGTACTTC
CSVLGQGKPYEQYF
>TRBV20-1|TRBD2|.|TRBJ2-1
TGCAGTGCCATAGCGGGGGGGCACTATAATGAGCAGTTCTTC
CSAIAGGHYNEQFF
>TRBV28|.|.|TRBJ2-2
TGTGCCAGCAGGCTAGTGAGGTGGGGCTCGTCATCGTCCGGGGAGCTGTTTTTT
CASRLVRWGSSSSGELFF